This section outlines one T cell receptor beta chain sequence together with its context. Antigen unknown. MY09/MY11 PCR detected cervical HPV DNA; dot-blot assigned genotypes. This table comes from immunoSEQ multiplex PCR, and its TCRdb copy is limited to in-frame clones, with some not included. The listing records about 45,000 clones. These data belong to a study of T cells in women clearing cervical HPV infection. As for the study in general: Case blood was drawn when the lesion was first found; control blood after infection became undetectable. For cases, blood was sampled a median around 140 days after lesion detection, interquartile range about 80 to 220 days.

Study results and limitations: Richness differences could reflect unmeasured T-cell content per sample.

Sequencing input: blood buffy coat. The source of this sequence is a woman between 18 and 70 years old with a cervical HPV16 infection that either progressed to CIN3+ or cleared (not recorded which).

The chain's CDR3 is CSAGTGVNYGYTF. CDR3 DNA, as far as it was read: TGCAGTGCTGGGACAGGGGTTAACTATGGC. V gene TRBV20-1 combines with J gene TRBJ1-2; 10 positions match TRBD1. The CDR3 end falls 3 residues outside the read, so it is completed with the germline J gene. Trimming removed 5 bases from V and 1 base from J; junction bases left unmatched: 1. The V gene's germline CDR1 is DFQATT and CDR2 SNEGSKA (reference sequence). The CDR3 has 13 amino acids.